The rows below give T cell receptor beta chains drawn from one sample of a study of post-analysis software for immune sequencing data. Each CDR3 protein gets one entry after TCRdb re-called the PCR reads with MiXCR. The sample yields under 650,000 distinct CDR3 sequences, around 47% seen once. Sequenced input: blood. These receptors came from a girl aged 5 to 17 with multiple sclerosis. Each CDR3 is given with its conserved first and last residue. D genes are given only for firm matches. Size is stated for part of the rows, as once, few or many counts, or as a class when the clone is expanded.

v_call	d_call	j_call	clone_size	cdr3_aa	cdr3_nt
TRBV11-3	.	TRBJ2-1	.	CASSSESTPSYNEQFF	TGTGCCAGCAGCTCCGAAAGTACACCTTCCTACAATGAGCAGTTCTTC
TRBV19	.	TRBJ2-1	.	CAAKGDSSWNEQFF	TGTGCCGCCAAGGGCGACTCCTCCTGGAATGAGCAGTTCTTC
TRBV7-9	TRBD2	TRBJ2-3	few	CASSRSGRGTDTQYF	TGTGCCAGCAGTAGGAGCGGGAGGGGGACAGATACGCAGTATTTT
TRBV12-3/TRBV12-4	TRBD2	TRBJ2-3	once	CASSLLAGGTTDTQYF	TGTGCCAGCAGTCTACTAGCGGGGGGGACCACAGATACGCAGTATTTT
TRBV5-5	.	TRBJ2-3	few	CASSQTGRGADTQYF	TGTGCCAGCAGCCAGACAGGGAGGGGGGCAGATACGCAGTATTTT
TRBV11-2	TRBD2	TRBJ2-5	.	CASSSQAGEQETQYF	TGTGCCAGCAGCTCCCAAGCGGGAGAGCAAGAGACCCAGTACTTC
TRBV27	TRBD1	TRBJ1-2	.	CASSAAGTGVGGYTF	TGTGCCAGCAGTGCCGCCGGGACAGGGGTGGGCGGCTACACCTTC
TRBV5-1	TRBD1	TRBJ2-7	few	CASRMTGAYEQYF	TGCGCCAGCAGGATGACAGGGGCCTACGAGCAGTACTTC
TRBV20-1	.	TRBJ1-1	.	CSAPRGGINTEAFF	TGCAGTGCTCCCCGTGGGGGAATAAACACTGAAGCTTTCTTT
TRBV12-3/TRBV12-4	.	TRBJ1-1	.	CASSLLLVGTLNTEAFF	TGTGCCAGCAGTTTGTTGCTTGTGGGGACCTTGAACACTGAAGCTTTCTTT
TRBV5-1	TRBD2	TRBJ2-7	.	CASSLSSGEYYEQYF	TGCGCCAGCAGCTTGTCTAGCGGGGAGTACTACGAGCAGTACTTC
TRBV4-1	.	TRBJ1-1	few	CASSQDAGTYNTEAFF	TGCGCCAGCAGCCAGGACGCCGGGACTTACAACACTGAAGCTTTCTTT
TRBV12-3/TRBV12-4	.	TRBJ2-7	many	CASTTGLAYEQYF	TGTGCCAGCACCACCGGACTGGCCTACGAGCAGTACTTC
TRBV7-2	.	TRBJ1-6	once	CASSLNYLVSPLHF	TGTGCCAGCAGCTTAAATTACTTGGTTTCACCCCTCCACTTT
TRBV6-5	.	TRBJ1-2	few	CASRPLQGYGYTF	TGTGCCAGCAGACCACTTCAGGGCTATGGCTACACCTTC